In its sample, the clone carrying this TCR beta chain was seen many times. Its antigen remains unknown. A junction end diverges from the germline sequence, so it may reflect a read error. Using unique molecular identifiers, the investigators prepared the TCRbeta library. From the PCR reads, TCRdb called clonotypes with MiXCR, one entry per CDR3 protein. Among about 350,000 distinct CDR3 sequences listed, about a sixth were seen once. The CDR3 is 12 residues long. Per germline, CDR1 ENHRY and CDR2 SYGVKD. The sample originates from a study of T-cell reconstitution after alpha-beta-depleted transplantation in children. Study observations and caveats: Roughly two months post-transplant, alpha-beta T cells reportedly originated from several hundred graft clones that had expanded. Some patients showed high day-60 TCRbeta diversity, which derived from surviving recipient T cells and thymic progenitors. Hyperexpanded clones declined; after one year, newly produced T cells mostly supplied diversity.

The input for sequencing was PBMCs, mostly from graft donor cells, taken 360 days after TCRalphabeta/CD19-depleted stem cell transplant. The receptor's source is a male patient between 2 and 10 years old who had a stem cell transplant for acute lymphoblastic leukemia, so the T cells may come from the graft donor. The chain employs TRBV10-3 and TRBJ2-2, with 7 nucleotides matching TRBD1. CDR3 loop: CGTAPNTGELFF. For the CDR3, the DNA is TGCGGGACAGCTCCGAACACCGGGGAGCTGTTTTTT.